The sample holds many counts of the clone carrying this T cell receptor (beta chain). Its antigen remains unidentified. The entry originates in a study of T-cell reconstitution after alpha-beta-depleted transplantation in children. Study conclusions and caveats: It was surviving recipient T cells and thymic progenitors that gave some patients high TCRbeta diversity at day 60. Reportedly, only several hundred clones from non-depleted graft cells drove alpha-beta T-cell counts at about two months. When one year had passed after transplant, most T-cell counts and diversity came from newly produced T cells.

The CDR3 is made up of 15 amino acids. Germline CDR1 reads SGHDT; CDR2 reads YYEEEE. The trim removed 4 bases at V and 6 bases at J, leaving 9 bases unmatched. TCRbeta library preparation incorporated unique molecular identifiers. TCRdb re-derived calls from the PCR reads in MiXCR, one entry per CDR3 protein. The sample records under 300,000 distinct CDR3 sequences, about 9.9% being singletons. This chain connects TRBV5-6 to TRBJ2-1, with TRBD2 identical over 8 bases. Sequenced here: peripheral blood, sampled 180 days after TCRalphabeta/CD19-depleted stem cell transplant. This sequence was found in a male patient between 2 and 10 years old who had a stem cell transplant for chronic granulomatous disease, so the T cells may come from the graft donor. As DNA, the CDR3 is TGTGCCAGCAGCCCAGCGGGAGCAATGGGCAATGAGCAGTTCTTC. Amino acid sequence: CASSPAGAMGNEQFF.